This TCR beta chain was recorded in a study of CD8 T cells in ankylosing spondylitis. The V gene lost 4 bases and the J gene lost 2 bases, with 11 bases spanning the gap. This CDR3 spans 13 amino acids. In germline, CDR1 is SQVTM, CDR2 ANQGSEA. TCRdb reprocessed the 5' RACE reads via MiXCR and lists one record per CDR3 protein. This sample yields 150,000 to 200,000 distinct CDR3 sequences, of which 30% to 40% are seen a single time; about 5.5% belongs to the top ten. Sequences were obtained from synovial fluid, either unsorted or a sorted T cell fraction (not recorded which). This clonotype was sampled from a male donor with ankylosing spondylitis. The V and J genes are TRBV29-1 and TRBJ1-2, with D tentatively TRBD1 (5 bases). The DNA of the CDR3 is TGCAGCGTTGTGGGCGGGGGGAACTATGGCTACACCTTC. Protein sequence: CSVVGGGNYGYTF.